This T cell receptor (beta chain) was retrieved from a study of cytomegalovirus exposure and HLA in healthy donors. Whole-study results and caveats: Association of some 18,000 TCR beta sequences with HLA alleles was found at 0.05 false discovery rate in a later analysis. CMV serostatus was the only recorded immune exposure for donors. A prior analysis recorded that most TCR beta V segments were productive about 87% or about 30% of the time. In a later analysis, across HLA loci, associated TCR counts were highest for DRB1, lowest for HLA-C.

CDR3 size: 14 residues. V lost 2 bases and J 0 bases, leaving 7 bases between the germline ends. CDR1 is MNHNY, CDR2 SVGAGI, per germline (reference sequence). This PCR relied on a set of 60 Vbeta primers and 13 Jbeta primers. Generated by immunoSEQ multiplex PCR, the TCRdb table keeps only in-frame clones and is missing some. The table lists 130,000 or so clones, 8.5% of them singletons. In regard to this clone: Its matching antigen is unknown.

The sequence came from a man aged 40-50 years in good health and CMV-seronegative. The V gene is TRBV6-6, the J gene TRBJ2-5; TRBD2 might be the D (5 bases). The material sequenced was PBMCs. The CDR3: CASSYSGNQETQYF. Written as DNA, the CDR3 is TGTGCCAGCAGTTACAGCGGCAACCAAGAGACCCAGTACTTC.